The rows below give T cell receptor beta chains drawn from one sample of a study of Graves' ophthalmopathy and Graves' hyperthyroidism. Each CDR3 protein is one row after TCRdb ran MiXCR on the multiplex PCR reads. The sample lists 200,000 to 250,000 distinct CDR3 sequences; 20% to 25% were seen once. The specimen was peripheral blood. These TCRs come from a woman between 45 and 60 years old with Graves' ophthalmopathy. CDR3s include the opening cysteine and the closing phenylalanine or tryptophan. The D gene is left open where the match is weak. Rows give clone size only sometimes, using once, few, many, or a class for an expanded clone.

.	TRBV7-8	TRBD1	TRBJ2-7	TGTGCCAGCAGCGGATACAGGGGCTCCGAGCAGTACTTC	CASSGYRGSEQYF
many	TRBV24-1	TRBD2	TRBJ2-5	TGTGCCACCAGTGACACCGGACTAGCGGGGATACAAGAGACCCAGTACTTC	CATSDTGLAGIQETQYF
many	TRBV6-1	TRBD1	TRBJ2-4	TGTGCCAGCAGCCGACAGGGTGAAGCCAAAAACATTCAGTACTTC	CASSRQGEAKNIQYF
many	TRBV25-1	TRBD2	TRBJ2-5	TGTGCCAGCAGTGATCCTCCTGGGCTAGCGGGAGTCGTGCGAGAGACCCAGTACTTC	CASSDPPGLAGVVRETQYF
many	TRBV27	.	TRBJ1-3	TGTGCCAGCAGTTCCAGGACACCCTACTCTGGAAACACCATATATTTT	CASSSRTPYSGNTIYF
many	TRBV2	.	TRBJ1-5	TGTGCCACCAAAAGAGAGGGAGATCAGCCCCAGCATTTT	CATKREGDQPQHF
.	TRBV6-1	.	TRBJ1-6	TGTGCCAGCAGAAACATAGGAGTATGGTCACCCCTCCACTTT	CASRNIGVWSPLHF
.	TRBV20-1	TRBD1	TRBJ2-5	TGCAGTGCTGACGTACCGGGACAGGGGGAGACCCAGTACTTC	CSADVPGQGETQYF
once	TRBV7-2	.	TRBJ1-1	TGTGCCAGCAGTTACGCACGGGGATACACTGAAGCTTTCTTT	CASSYARGYTEAFF
.	TRBV7-2	TRBD2	TRBJ2-5	TGTGCCAGAGCGGGAGAGGGGGGGGAGACACAGTACTTC	CARAGEGGETQYF
.	TRBV28	TRBD1	TRBJ2-5	TGTGCCAGCAGTTCCTATCTACCACAGGGGGCCGGGGAGACCCAGTACTTC	CASSSYLPQGAGETQYF
many	TRBV6-1	TRBD2	TRBJ2-7	TGTGCCAGCAGTGACAGAATAGCGGGAGGGTACGAGCAGTACTTC	CASSDRIAGGYEQYF
few	TRBV5-5	.	TRBJ2-5	TGTGCCAGCAGCTTGGATCCGACAGGACAAGAGACCCAGTACTTC	CASSLDPTGQETQYF
many	TRBV6-1	.	TRBJ2-7	TGTGCCAGCAGTGAAGCGCTTCGAGGCTACGAGCAGTACTTC	CASSEALRGYEQYF
few	TRBV5-5	TRBD1	TRBJ2-1	TGTGCCAGCAGCCAACCACAGGGGAATGAGCAGTTCTTC	CASSQPQGNEQFF
.	TRBV12-3/TRBV12-4	.	TRBJ1-1	TGTGCCAGCAGTGCCTTTGGGGGACACACTGAAGCTTTCTTT	CASSAFGGHTEAFF
many	TRBV28	.	TRBJ2-4	TGTGCCAGCAGGGCCGTGGACGGAATCAGGTTC	CASRAVDGIRF
.	TRBV28	.	TRBJ1-5	TGTGCCAGCAGAACGTCCCAGCGTGGGGGCAATCAGCCCCAGCATTTT	CASRTSQRGGNQPQHF
many	TRBV3-1	.	TRBJ2-5	TGTGCCAGCAGCCACATCACGCAGGGGAAGGCAGAGACCCAGTACTTC	CASSHITQGKAETQYF
many	TRBV12-3/TRBV12-4	TRBD2	TRBJ2-2	TGTGCCAGCAATTTCCGAGCGGGAGGTCGGGGCGAGGAGCTGTTTTTT	CASNFRAGGRGEELFF
many	TRBV29-1	.	TRBJ1-2	TGCAGCGTTATGACAGGACCTAACTATGGCTACACCTTC	CSVMTGPNYGYTF
many	TRBV7-2	.	TRBJ2-7	TGTGCCAGCAGCTCTTTCGGGCTCTACGAGCAGTACTTC	CASSSFGLYEQYF
few	TRBV7-8	TRBD1	TRBJ2-7	TGTGCCAGCAGCTTACCCTCCGGGACAGGGGGCTCCTACGAGCAGTACTTC	CASSLPSGTGGSYEQYF
many	TRBV6-5	TRBD2	TRBJ2-2	TGTGCCAGCAGTAGACTAGCGGCGAACACCGGGGAGCTGTTTTTT	CASSRLAANTGELFF
many	TRBV2	.	TRBJ2-7	TGTGCCAGCACTAGGGATTTAGCGCAATACGAGCAGTACTTC	CASTRDLAQYEQYF